These 3 T cell receptor beta chains were sequenced from one sample in a study of molecular identifiers for immune sequencing clone quantification. TCRdb ran MiXCR on the PCR reads and lists one entry per CDR3 protein. The sample lists a few hundred thousand distinct CDR3 sequences; about 21% were seen once. The sequenced sample was naive CD8+ T cells from blood, with Jurkat cell RNA spiked in. Specified subset: FACS-sorted CD8+CD4-CCR7+CD45RA+ naive T cells. The receptor source for this set is a human donor in good health. Some libraries in this study had Jurkat cell RNA spiked in.

This clonotype was recorded at least ten times. The rearrangement links TRBV20-1 to TRBJ2-7, with TRBD2 as a possible D gene (5 bases). This CDR3 is built from 14 residues. Germline values: CDR1 DFQATT, CDR2 SNEGSKA (reference sequence). Deletions cut 1 base from V and 3 bases from J, with 13 bases between. CDR3 bases: TGCAGTGCTAGAGTTCTTTTCGGGAACTACGAGCAGTACTTC. Translating gives CSARVLFGNYEQYF.

This clonotype was counted many times. V usage is TRBV7-9 and J usage is TRBJ2-2, with D possibly being TRBD1 or TRBD2 (5 bases each). Germline V lookup: CDR1 SEHNR, CDR2 FQNEAQ (reference sequence). This CDR3 has 15 residues. Trimming took 5 bases from V and 1 from J, leaving 11 bases between them. CDR3 region: CASSLRDGNTGELFF. For the CDR3, the DNA is TGTGCCAGCAGCCTCCGGGACGGGAACACCGGGGAGCTGTTTTTT.

Comments on this clonotype: A much larger clone is a single base away; this may be a read error. The conserved final phenylalanine or tryptophan is absent from the CDR3, which likely points to a read error. This chain uses TRBV6-2 or TRBV6-3 with TRBJ1-1; D remains unclear. Trimming left V 1 base short and J 0 bases short, with 6 bases between. Germline V lookup: CDR1 MNHEY, CDR2 SVGEGT. This CDR3 contains 14 residues. CDR3: CASSYYGMNTEAFS. In DNA form, the CDR3 reads TGTGCCAGCAGTTACTACGGAATGAACACTGAAGCTTTCTCT.